The rows below give T cell receptor beta chains drawn from one sample of a study of CD8 T cells in Susac syndrome. MiXCR, run by TCRdb on the immunoSEQ multiplex PCR reads, gives a single entry per CDR3 protein. The sample yields 120,000 or so distinct CDR3 sequences, around 92% seen once. Input material: CD4+ T cells from PBMCs. These receptors were taken from a human donor with multiple sclerosis. CDR3s include the opening cysteine and the closing phenylalanine or tryptophan. Each record gives: clone size, V gene, J gene, D gene, CDR3 DNA, CDR3 protein. A D gene is named only where the DNA matches it firmly. The size field is filled for only some rows; it gives once, few, many or a size class.

>NA|TRBV3-1|TRBJ1-5|NA
TGTGCCAGCAGCCAAGATGGGGGGACTAGCAATCAGCCCCAGCATTTT
CASSQDGGTSNQPQHF
>once|TRBV4-2|TRBJ1-4|NA
TGTGCCAGCGGGCAGGAGAATGAAAAACTGTTTTTT
CASGQENEKLFF
>once|TRBV20-1|TRBJ1-5|NA
TGCAGTGCTTCAATCGACAGACGCGCCTTGGGCAATCAGCCCCAGCATTTT
CSASIDRRALGNQPQHF
>NA|TRBV3-1|TRBJ2-3|TRBD2
TGTGCCAGCTTGGGACTAGCGACAGATACGCAGTATTTT
CASLGLATDTQYF
>NA|TRBV27|TRBJ2-2|TRBD1
TGTGCCAGGGGGCGGACAGGGGGCACCGGGGAGCTGTTTTTT
CARGRTGGTGELFF
>NA|TRBV29-1|TRBJ1-1|NA
TGCAGCGTTGCGTTTTCAGGCCGGCCCACTGAAGCTTTCTTT
CSVAFSGRPTEAFF
>NA|TRBV11-1|TRBJ2-1|NA
TGTGCCAGCGGACAGTCCAGCTCCTACAATGAGCAGTTCTTC
CASGQSSSYNEQFF
>few|TRBV11-1|TRBJ2-1|TRBD1
TGTGCCAGCAGCTTAGGTCGGACAGGGTCGCATGAGCAGTTCTTC
CASSLGRTGSHEQFF
>NA|TRBV6-1|TRBJ2-2|TRBD1
TGTGCCAGCAGTGACTACAGGGGAATGAACACCGGGGAGCTGTTTTTT
CASSDYRGMNTGELFF
>NA|TRBV5-1|TRBJ1-1|NA
TGCGCCAGCAGCTTGGCCGGGCGTTCTGAAGCTTTCTTT
CASSLAGRSEAFF
>once|TRBV30|TRBJ1-1|NA
TGTGCCTGGGCCCTCATAAGAGAAACTGAAGCTTTCTTT
CAWALIRETEAFF
>NA|TRBV27|TRBJ2-2|NA
TGTGCCAGCACGGTGGGGGTCAACACCGGGGAGCTGTTTTTT
CASTVGVNTGELFF
>NA|TRBV3-1|TRBJ1-3|TRBD1
TGTGCCAGCAGCATCGGACAGGGGAGCTCTGGAAACACCATATATTTT
CASSIGQGSSGNTIYF
>NA|TRBV27|TRBJ2-2|NA
TGTGCCAGCAGTTTAATATCGGGACCTAACACCGGGGAGCTGTTTTTT
CASSLISGPNTGELFF
>NA|TRBV12-3/TRBV12-4|TRBJ1-2|NA
TGTGCCAGCAGTTACGGACAGTCTGGCTACACCTTC
CASSYGQSGYTF
>NA|TRBV6-5|TRBJ2-7|TRBD2
TGTGCCAGCAGAACTCCTAGCGGGGGCAGGGACGAGCAGTACTTC
CASRTPSGGRDEQYF
>NA|TRBV14|TRBJ1-4|NA
TGTGCCAGCAGCCAAAGTAGGCCCCAGTTGGGAAAACTGTTTTTT
CASSQSRPQLGKLFF
>NA|TRBV30|TRBJ2-3|TRBD1
TGTGCCTGGACCCTCGCAGGGGGATCGGCAGATACGCAGTATTTT
CAWTLAGGSADTQYF
>NA|TRBV7-9|TRBJ1-2|NA
TGTGCCGACCAGAGTGGCTACACCTTC
CADQSGYTF
>NA|TRBV10-3|TRBJ2-2|TRBD1
TGTGCCATCAGCCGACAGGGAACCGGGGAGCTGTTTTTT
CAISRQGTGELFF
>NA|TRBV7-9|TRBJ1-4|NA
TGTGCCAGCAGCCTGCTGGGGCGGGACAATGAAAAACTGTTTTTT
CASSLLGRDNEKLFF
>NA|TRBV19|TRBJ2-2|NA
TGTGCCAGTAGCGTGGGAAGGAACACCGGGGAGCTGTTTTTT
CASSVGRNTGELFF
>NA|TRBV7-3|TRBJ2-3|NA
TGTGCCAGCGGGGCGAGCGGGCCGAGGAATACGCAGTATTTT
CASGASGPRNTQYF
>NA|TRBV6-5|TRBJ2-5|NA
NA
CASSFLETQYF
>NA|TRBV5-1|TRBJ2-2|NA
TGCGCCAGCAAGTCAACAGGGAACACCGGGGAGCTGTTTTTT
CASKSTGNTGELFF
>NA|TRBV2|TRBJ1-4|TRBD1
TGTGCCAGCAGGGGGGGACAGGGAGCGCGCGAAAAACTGTTTTTT
CASRGGQGAREKLFF
>NA|TRBV3-1|TRBJ1-2|NA
TGTGCCAGCAGCCAAGTTGACTATGGCTACACCTTC
CASSQVDYGYTF
>NA|TRBV4-2|TRBJ2-5|TRBD2
TGTGCCAGCAGCCAAGGGTTTAGCGGGGGACAAGAGACCCAGTACTTC
CASSQGFSGGQETQYF
>once|TRBV6-2/TRBV6-3|TRBJ1-1|NA
TGTGCCAGCAGTTACTCTGGCCTCTTGGGAGGCACTGAAGCTTTCTTT
CASSYSGLLGGTEAFF
>NA|TRBV7-9|TRBJ2-5|NA
TGTGCCAGCAGCTTGGCTGGGGCGCCAAGGGCGGTGACCCAGTACTTC
CASSLAGAPRAVTQYF
>NA|TRBV18|TRBJ2-1|NA
TGTGCCAGCTCACCTGAAGGTGCAGGACCAATGGTCCAGTTCTTC
CASSPEGAGPMVQFF
>NA|TRBV4-2|TRBJ1-1|NA
TGTGCCAGCAGCCAAGATGGGGGGAACACTGAAGCTTTCTTT
CASSQDGGNTEAFF
>NA|TRBV20-1|TRBJ1-5|NA
TGCAGTGCTAGGGGCCCGGGTGAGTCACCCCAGCATTTT
CSARGPGESPQHF
>NA|TRBV18|TRBJ1-6|NA
TGTGCCAGCTCACCCTCGGACACCAATTCACCCCTCCACTTT
CASSPSDTNSPLHF
>NA|TRBV20-1|TRBJ2-5|NA
TGCAGTGCACCGACCCCGGGGGCGGGAGAGACCCAGTACTTC
CSAPTPGAGETQYF
>NA|TRBV4-1|TRBJ1-2|NA
TGCGCCAGCAGCCATCAGGGTGCAGCCTGGAATGGCTACACCTTC
CASSHQGAAWNGYTF
>NA|TRBV4-1|TRBJ2-2|TRBD1
TGCGCCAGCAGCCATCTAACAGGGGCCGGGGAGCTGTTTTTT
CASSHLTGAGELFF
>once|TRBV5-1|TRBJ1-2|NA
TGCGCCAGCAGACCGGAGGCGGGAAGCTATGGCTACACCTTC
CASRPEAGSYGYTF
>NA|TRBV13|TRBJ2-3|TRBD2
TGTGCCAGCAGCCTAGGGACTAGCGGGGGGGCAGATACGCAGTATTTT
CASSLGTSGGADTQYF
>NA|TRBV6-6|TRBJ1-1|NA
TGTGCCAGCAGTTACCCGGCCGGGGGGGGCACTGAAGCTTTCTTT
CASSYPAGGGTEAFF